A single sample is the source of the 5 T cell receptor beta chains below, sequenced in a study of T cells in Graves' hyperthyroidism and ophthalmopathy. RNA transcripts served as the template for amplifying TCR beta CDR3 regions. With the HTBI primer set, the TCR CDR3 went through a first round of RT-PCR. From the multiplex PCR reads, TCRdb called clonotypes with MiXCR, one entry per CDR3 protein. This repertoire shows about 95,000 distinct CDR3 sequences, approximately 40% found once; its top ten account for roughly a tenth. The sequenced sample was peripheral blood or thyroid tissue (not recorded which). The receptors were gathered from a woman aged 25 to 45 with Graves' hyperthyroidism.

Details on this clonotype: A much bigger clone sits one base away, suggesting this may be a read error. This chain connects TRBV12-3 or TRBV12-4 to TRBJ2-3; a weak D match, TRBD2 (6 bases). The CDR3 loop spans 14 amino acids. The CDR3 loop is CACSYQRGTDTQYF. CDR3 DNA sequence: TGTGCCTGCAGTTACCAGCGGGGCACAGATACGCAGTATTTT.

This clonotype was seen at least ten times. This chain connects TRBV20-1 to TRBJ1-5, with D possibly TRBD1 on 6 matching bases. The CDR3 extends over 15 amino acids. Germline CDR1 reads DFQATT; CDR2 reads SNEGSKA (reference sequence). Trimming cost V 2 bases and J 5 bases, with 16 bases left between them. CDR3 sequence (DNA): TGCAGTGCTAGACAGGGGATCTGGTCGCATCAGCCCCAGCATTTT. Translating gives CSARQGIWSHQPQHF.

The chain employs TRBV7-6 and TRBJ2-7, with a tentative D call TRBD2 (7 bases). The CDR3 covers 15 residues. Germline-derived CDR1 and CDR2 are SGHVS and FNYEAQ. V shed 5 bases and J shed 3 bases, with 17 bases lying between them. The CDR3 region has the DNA TGTGCCAGCAGCCAGCCGGGGGGCGGATACTACGAGCAGTACTTC. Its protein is CASSQPGGGYYEQYF.

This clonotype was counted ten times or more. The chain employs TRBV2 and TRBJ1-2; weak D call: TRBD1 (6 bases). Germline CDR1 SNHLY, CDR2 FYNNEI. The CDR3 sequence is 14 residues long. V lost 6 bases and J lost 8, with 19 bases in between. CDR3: CASRVPGATWGYTF. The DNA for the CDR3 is TGTGCCAGCAGAGTCCCGGGGGCGACGTGGGGCTACACCTTC.

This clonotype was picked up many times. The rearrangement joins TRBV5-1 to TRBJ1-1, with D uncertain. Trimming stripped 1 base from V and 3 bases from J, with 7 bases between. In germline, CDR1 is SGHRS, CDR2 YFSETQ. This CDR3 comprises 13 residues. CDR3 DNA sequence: TGCGCCAGCAGCTTGACAAGCTACACTGAAGCTTTCTTT. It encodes CASSLTSYTEAFF.